These T cell receptor beta chains were read from a single sample in a study of cytomegalovirus exposure and HLA in healthy donors. Assay used: immunoSEQ multiplex PCR; TCRdb lists only in-frame clones, some missing. The sample gives 150,000 to 200,000 clones, about 82% of which show up once; more than 1.1% is in the top ten. Sequenced sample: PBMCs. All receptors come from a woman aged 18-29 years in good health and CMV-seronegative. Each CDR3 is given with its conserved first and last residue. A D gene is named only where the DNA matches it firmly. Size tells how often a clone was seen (once, few, many) or the class of an expanded clone, and some rows leave it out.

DNA,CDR3,V,D,J,size
TGTGCCAGCAGCAAAGAAGGAGCGTTGGCTTTCTTT,CASSKEGALAFF,TRBV21-1,-,TRBJ1-1,-
TGTGCCAGCAGCAAAGGCCCGGTACCTAACTATGGCTACACCTTC,CASSKGPVPNYGYTF,TRBV21-1,-,TRBJ1-2,-
TGCGCCAGCAGCCAAGAGGCGGGGTACTTGGAGACCCAGTACTTC,CASSQEAGYLETQYF,TRBV4-1,-,TRBJ2-5,-
TGTGCCAGCAGGACCGGGACAGGGATCTACGAGCAGTACTTC,CASRTGTGIYEQYF,TRBV6-1,TRBD1,TRBJ2-7,once
TGCGCCAGCAGCCAAGGTTTTGGCTACAGCTCCTACGAGCAGTACTTC,CASSQGFGYSSYEQYF,TRBV4-1,-,TRBJ2-7,-
TGCGCCAGCAGCCAAGATTTCGTAGACAGTGGGGCTTTCTTT,CASSQDFVDSGAFF,TRBV4-1,-,TRBJ1-1,-
TGTGCCAGCAACAGCAACTCGGACTTATCGAATTACCAAGAGACCCAGTACTTC,CASNSNSDLSNYQETQYF,TRBV9,-,TRBJ2-5,-
TGTGCCAGCAGTGACTCACTAGCGGGCTACAATGAGCAGTTCTTC,CASSDSLAGYNEQFF,TRBV6-4,TRBD2,TRBJ2-1,many
TGTGCCAGCAGTTCCCCAAGACTAGCGGGAGGCCTCAATGAGCAGTTCTTC,CASSSPRLAGGLNEQFF,TRBV27,TRBD2,TRBJ2-1,-
TGTGCCAGCAGCGTAGAACAGATTTACAATGAGCAGTTCTTC,CASSVEQIYNEQFF,TRBV9,-,TRBJ2-1,once
TGTGCCAGCAGCTTCCCTATGGGACAGGGAAACTATGGCTACACCTTC,CASSFPMGQGNYGYTF,TRBV5-4,TRBD1,TRBJ1-2,-
TGTGCCAGCAGCCGAGCGGGGGCTAGCGGATACACCGGGGAGCTGTTTTTT,CASSRAGASGYTGELFF,TRBV5-4,TRBD2,TRBJ2-2,-
TGTGCCAGCACAGAGGACAGGGGAGGATTCGCGCAGTTCTTC,CASTEDRGGFAQFF,TRBV2,TRBD1,TRBJ2-1,-
TGTGCCAGCAGCCTCCGGGACAGATCCTTCGAGCAGTACTTC,CASSLRDRSFEQYF,TRBV7-9,TRBD1,TRBJ2-7,-
TGTGCCAGCAGTGAAACAGGGAGCTCCTACGAGCAGTACTTC,CASSETGSSYEQYF,TRBV25-1,-,TRBJ2-7,-
TGTGCCAGCCTTCATCAGGGGAATAAAGAGACCCAGTACTTC,CASLHQGNKETQYF,TRBV2,-,TRBJ2-5,-
TGTGCAACTGGCTCCTACGAGCAGTACTTC,CATGSYEQYF,TRBV6-1,-,TRBJ2-7,-
TGTGCCACCCTCCCGTCGCTAGCAGACTACCAAGAGACCCAGTACTTC,CATLPSLADYQETQYF,TRBV10-3,-,TRBJ2-5,-
TGTGCCAGCAGAGAGGACATAACTAACTATGGCTACACCTTC,CASREDITNYGYTF,TRBV6-5,-,TRBJ1-2,few
TGTGCCAGCAGCTGGTGGGACAGCCAAAACTATGGCTACACCTTC,CASSWWDSQNYGYTF,TRBV5-6,TRBD1,TRBJ1-2,-
TGTGCCAGCAGCATAGACAGCTCCTATAATTCACCCCTCCACTTT,CASSIDSSYNSPLHF,TRBV7-8,-,TRBJ1-6,-
TGCGCCAGCAGCTTGGGACAGGGGAGCGCTGAAGCTTTCTTT,CASSLGQGSAEAFF,TRBV5-1,TRBD1,TRBJ1-1,-
TGTGCCAGCACTCCGGGACAGGGATACGAGCAGTACTTC,CASTPGQGYEQYF,TRBV27,TRBD1,TRBJ2-7,few
TGTGCCAGCAGCCCAGTCAACACAGCTAACTATGGCTACACCTTC,CASSPVNTANYGYTF,TRBV5-6,-,TRBJ1-2,-
TGTGCCAGCAGCTTAGGCGGGGGAACTCAAGAGACCCAGTACTTC,CASSLGGGTQETQYF,TRBV11-2,TRBD2,TRBJ2-5,-
TGCGCCAGCAGTAGGACTAGCGGGGCGGGCAATGAGCAGTTCTTC,CASSRTSGAGNEQFF,TRBV10-1,TRBD2,TRBJ2-1,-
TGCGCCAGCAGCCAAGTCCAGTCAGGGGCCTACGAGCAGTACTTC,CASSQVQSGAYEQYF,TRBV4-1,-,TRBJ2-7,-
TGTGCCAGCAGCGTAGGGGCAGACGGTGAAAAACTGTTTTTT,CASSVGADGEKLFF,TRBV9,-,TRBJ1-4,many
TGTGCCAGCAGGGGACAGGGGATGAGTTATGAGACCCAGTACTTC,CASRGQGMSYETQYF,TRBV2,TRBD1,TRBJ2-5,-
TGTGCCAGCAGCTTAGGGACAGAGGCGGCTTTCTTT,CASSLGTEAAFF,TRBV11-2,-,TRBJ1-1,-
TGTGCCAGCAGTTTATCCTGGGGAGGGTACACTGAAGCTTTCTTT,CASSLSWGGYTEAFF,TRBV27,-,TRBJ1-1,-
TGTGCCAGCAGTTTAACGAAGGGACAGAACTATGGCTACACCTTC,CASSLTKGQNYGYTF,TRBV2,TRBD1,TRBJ1-2,-
TGTGCCAGCAGCTTGGTAAAGGGAGGGAACACTGAAGCTTTCTTT,CASSLVKGGNTEAFF,TRBV5-4,-,TRBJ1-1,-
TGTGCCAGTAGTATTGGACTAGCGGGAGGCAGCACAGATACGCAGTATTTT,CASSIGLAGGSTDTQYF,TRBV19,TRBD2,TRBJ2-3,-
TGTGCCAGCAGGATGACTAGCGGGAGGCTCGAGCAGTACTTC,CASRMTSGRLEQYF,TRBV7-2,TRBD2,TRBJ2-7,-
TGTGCCAGCAGCCGGAATACGGGACAGGGCTATGGCTACACCTTC,CASSRNTGQGYGYTF,TRBV7-9,TRBD1,TRBJ1-2,-
TGTGCCACCTCACGAGCTGTAGGGGGCGGCGAAAAACTGTTTTTT,CATSRAVGGGEKLFF,TRBV6-6,TRBD1,TRBJ1-4,-
TGTGCCAGCAGCTTGGACCTAGCGGGGGGGGCAGATACGCAGTATTTT,CASSLDLAGGADTQYF,TRBV5-4,TRBD2,TRBJ2-3,-
TGCGCCAGCAGTCGGGGTGGGTTCGACACCGGGGAGCTGTTTTTT,CASSRGGFDTGELFF,TRBV4-1,-,TRBJ2-2,-
TGTGCCAGCAGAACCGAGGGGGGGACAGGGGCGACTAATTCACCCCTCCACTTT,CASRTEGGTGATNSPLHF,TRBV2,TRBD1,TRBJ1-6,-
TGTGCCAGCAGCTTAACGGGAAAAGAGACCCAGTACTTC,CASSLTGKETQYF,TRBV7-6,-,TRBJ2-5,-
TGTGCCAGCAGTGACCGGACAGGGAACAATCAGCCCCAGCATTTT,CASSDRTGNNQPQHF,TRBV2,TRBD1,TRBJ1-5,few